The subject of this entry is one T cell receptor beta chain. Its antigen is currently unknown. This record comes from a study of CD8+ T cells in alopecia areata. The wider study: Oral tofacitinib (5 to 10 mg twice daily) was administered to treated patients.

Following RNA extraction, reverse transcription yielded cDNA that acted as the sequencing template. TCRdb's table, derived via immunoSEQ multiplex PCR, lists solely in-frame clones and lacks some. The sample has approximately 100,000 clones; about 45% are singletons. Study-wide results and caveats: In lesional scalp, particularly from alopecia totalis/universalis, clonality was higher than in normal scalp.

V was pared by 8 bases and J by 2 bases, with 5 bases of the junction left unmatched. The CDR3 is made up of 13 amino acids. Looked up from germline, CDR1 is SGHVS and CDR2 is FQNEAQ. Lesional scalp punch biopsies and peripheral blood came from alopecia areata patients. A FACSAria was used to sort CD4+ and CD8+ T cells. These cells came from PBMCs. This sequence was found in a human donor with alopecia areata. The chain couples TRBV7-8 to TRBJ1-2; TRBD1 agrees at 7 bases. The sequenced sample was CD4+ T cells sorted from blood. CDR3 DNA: TGTGCCAGCTCCTCGGGACAGAACTATGGCTACACCTTC. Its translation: CASSSGQNYGYTF.